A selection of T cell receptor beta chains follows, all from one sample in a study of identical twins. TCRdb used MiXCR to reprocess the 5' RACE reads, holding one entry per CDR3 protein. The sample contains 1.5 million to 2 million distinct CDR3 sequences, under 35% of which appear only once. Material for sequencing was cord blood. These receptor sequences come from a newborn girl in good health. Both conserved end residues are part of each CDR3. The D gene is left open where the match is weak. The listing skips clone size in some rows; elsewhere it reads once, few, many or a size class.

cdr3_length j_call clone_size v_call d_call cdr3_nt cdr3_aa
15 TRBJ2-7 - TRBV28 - TGTGCCAGCAGTTTAACTAGCCTTTGGGGATACGAGCAGTACTTC CASSLTSLWGYEQYF
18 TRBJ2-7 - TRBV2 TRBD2 TGTGCCAGCAGAAGGTGGGGGATAACTAGCGGGGTTACCTACGAGCAGTACTTC CASRRWGITSGVTYEQYF
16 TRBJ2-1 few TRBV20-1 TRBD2 TGCAGTGCTAGAGATAGGGCTAGCGGGGCCTACAATGAGCAGTTCTTC CSARDRASGAYNEQFF
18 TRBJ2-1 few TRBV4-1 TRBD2 TGCGCCAGCAGCCAAGTATGGACTAGCGGGAGGGCCTACAATGAGCAGTTCTTC CASSQVWTSGRAYNEQFF
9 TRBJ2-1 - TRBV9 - TGTGCCAGCAGCGAGGAGCAGTTCTTC CASSEEQFF
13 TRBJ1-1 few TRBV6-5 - TGTGCCAGCAGTTACTCGACGGGGACTGAAGCTTTCTTT CASSYSTGTEAFF
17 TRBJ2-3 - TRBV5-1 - TGCGCCAGCAGCGGACGCGCGCAGGGGAGGGGAACAGATACGCAGTATTTT CASSGRAQGRGTDTQYF
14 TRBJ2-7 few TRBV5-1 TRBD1 TGCGCCAGCAGCTTCGGGACAGGGGTTAACGAGCAGTACTTC CASSFGTGVNEQYF
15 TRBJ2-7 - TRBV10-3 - TGTGCCATCAGTCCCGACGGTGGGTCCTACAATGAGCAGTACTTC CAISPDGGSYNEQYF
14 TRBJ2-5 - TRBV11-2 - TGTGCCAGCAGCCACCGGTGGGGTCAAGAGACCCAGTACTTC CASSHRWGQETQYF
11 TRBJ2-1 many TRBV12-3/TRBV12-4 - TGTGCCAGCAGTTTTAGGAGTGAGCAGTTCTTC CASSFRSEQFF
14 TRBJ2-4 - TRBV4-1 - TGCGCCAGCAGCCAAGCGAACGCCAAAAACATTCAGTACTTC CASSQANAKNIQYF
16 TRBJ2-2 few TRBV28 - TGTGCCAGCAGTCTCACAGGTCCACCTAACACCGGGGAGCTGTTTTTT CASSLTGPPNTGELFF
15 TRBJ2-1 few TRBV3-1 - TGTGCCAGCAGCCAAGATCTAGGGTCCCACAATGAGCAGTTCTTC CASSQDLGSHNEQFF
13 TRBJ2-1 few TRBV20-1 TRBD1 TGCAGTGCGCCGGGACAGACCTACAATGAGCAGTTCTTC CSAPGQTYNEQFF
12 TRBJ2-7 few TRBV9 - TGTGCCAGCAGTGGTACCTACAATGAGCAGTACTTC CASSGTYNEQYF
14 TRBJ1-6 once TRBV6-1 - TGTGCCAGCAGTAGCAGGACGGGTAATTCACCCCTCCACTTT CASSSRTGNSPLHF
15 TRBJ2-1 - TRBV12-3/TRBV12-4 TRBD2 TGTGCCAGCACCCGACTAGCGGGGGTCCACAATGAGCAGTTCTTC CASTRLAGVHNEQFF
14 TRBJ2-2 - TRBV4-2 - TGTGCCAGCAGCCATAAAGGGAACACCGGGGAGCTGTTTTTT CASSHKGNTGELFF
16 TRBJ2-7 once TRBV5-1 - TGCGCCAGCAGACCCCTGGACGGTACCGGGTACAATGAGCAGTACTTC CASRPLDGTGYNEQYF
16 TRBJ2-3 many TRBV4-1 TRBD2 TGCGCCAGCAGCCGCATTACTAGCGGGGGAAGGGATACGCAGTATTTT CASSRITSGGRDTQYF
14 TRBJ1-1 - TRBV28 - TGTGCCAGCAGTGGGGACGGAATAGCCACTGAAGCTTTCTTT CASSGDGIATEAFF
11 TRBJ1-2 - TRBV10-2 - TGCGCCAGCAGTGAGTCAAATGGCTACACCTTC CASSESNGYTF
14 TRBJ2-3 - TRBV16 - TGTGCCGGCAGCCAAAGGGACCTCACAGATACGCAGTATTTT CAGSQRDLTDTQYF
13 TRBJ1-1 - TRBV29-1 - TGCAGCGCTACACAGGGCGGATACACTGAAGCTTTCTTT CSATQGGYTEAFF
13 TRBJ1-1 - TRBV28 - TGTGCCAGCAGTTTTTTCCCGAACACTGAAGCTTTCTTT CASSFFPNTEAFF
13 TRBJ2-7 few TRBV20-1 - TGCAGTGCTAGCTTTGGGGCGATCGACGAGCAGTACTTC CSASFGAIDEQYF
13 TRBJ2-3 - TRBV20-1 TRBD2 TGCAGTGCTAGGACGCTAGCGGGAGATACGCAGTATTTT CSARTLAGDTQYF
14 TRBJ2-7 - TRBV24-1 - TGTGCCACCAGTCCTAGGCGGGCAAACAATGAGCAGTACTTC CATSPRRANNEQYF
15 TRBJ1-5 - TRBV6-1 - TGTGCCAGCAGTGAAGGACGGCCCTTCAATCAGCCCCAGCATTTT CASSEGRPFNQPQHF
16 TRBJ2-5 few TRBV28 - TGTGCCAGCAGTTTGAGTGTACACCGGGGATCAGAGACCCAGTACTTC CASSLSVHRGSETQYF
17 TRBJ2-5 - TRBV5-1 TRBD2 TGCGCCAGCAGCTTTGGGTTTGGACTAGCGGCCCAAGAGACCCAGTACTTC CASSFGFGLAAQETQYF
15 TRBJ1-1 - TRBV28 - TGTGCCAGCAGTCCCAACCCGGGACTGAACACTGAAGCTTTCTTT CASSPNPGLNTEAFF
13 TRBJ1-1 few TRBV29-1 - TGCAGCGTATCTCCCCGAATGAACACTGAAGCTTTCTTT CSVSPRMNTEAFF
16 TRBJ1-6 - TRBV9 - TGTGCCAGCAGCGCACCGAGGGGTACCTATAATTCACCCCTCCACTTT CASSAPRGTYNSPLHF
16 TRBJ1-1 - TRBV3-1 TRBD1 TGTGCCAGCAGCCAAGGGACAGGGGGTATGAACACTGAAGCTTTCTTT CASSQGTGGMNTEAFF
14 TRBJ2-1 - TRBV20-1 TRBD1 TGCAGTGCCGAAGACAGGGAATCCTACAATGAGCAGTTCTTC CSAEDRESYNEQFF
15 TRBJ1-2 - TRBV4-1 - TGCGCCAGCAGCCAAGACCCCCCTTTTAACTATGGCTACACCTTC CASSQDPPFNYGYTF
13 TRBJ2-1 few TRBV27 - TGTGCCAGCAGTCCCTCTTTGGCGAATGAGCAGTTCTTC CASSPSLANEQFF
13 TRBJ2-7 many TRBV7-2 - TGTGCCAGCAGCTTAATGTCTAGCTACGAGCAGTACTTC CASSLMSSYEQYF
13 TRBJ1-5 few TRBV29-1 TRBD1 TGCAGCGTTGGGGAGGGGGCTAATCAGCCCCAGCATTTT CSVGEGANQPQHF
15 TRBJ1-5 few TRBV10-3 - TGTGCCATCAGTGATAGGCCGCATAGCAATCAGCCCCAGCATTTT CAISDRPHSNQPQHF
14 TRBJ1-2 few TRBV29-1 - TGCAGCGTTGTTACGGGACACAGAAACTATGGCTACACCTTC CSVVTGHRNYGYTF
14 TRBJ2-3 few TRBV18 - TGTGCCAGCTCACTCAAGGACCGCACAGATACGCAGTATTTT CASSLKDRTDTQYF
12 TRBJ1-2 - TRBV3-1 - TGTGCCAGCAGCCAAACACGGAACGGCTACACCTTC CASSQTRNGYTF
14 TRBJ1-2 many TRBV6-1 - TGTGCCAGCAGTGAATCGGGCAGCAACTATGGCTACACCTTC CASSESGSNYGYTF
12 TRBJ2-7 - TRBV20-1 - TGCAGTGCGGACAGCGTTGCCTACGAGCAGTACTTC CSADSVAYEQYF
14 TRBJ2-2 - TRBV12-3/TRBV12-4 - TGTGCCAGCACCCTGGTAGGGGGGATCGGGGAGCTGTTTTTT CASTLVGGIGELFF
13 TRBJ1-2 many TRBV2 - TGTGCCAGCAGTGAATCGCCAAACTATGGCTACACCTTC CASSESPNYGYTF
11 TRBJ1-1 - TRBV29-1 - TGCAGCGTTGGAGGGTCACTTGAAGCTTTCTTT CSVGGSLEAFF
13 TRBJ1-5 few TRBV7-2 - TGTGCCAGCAGCGTATCGGGAGATCAGCCCCAGCATTTT CASSVSGDQPQHF
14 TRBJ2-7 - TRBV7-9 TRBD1 TGTGCCAGCAGCACAACCGGGACAGACTACGAGCAGTACTTC CASSTTGTDYEQYF
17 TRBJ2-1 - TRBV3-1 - TGTGCCAGCAGCCCCCGGGGTCGAGCGGCCGCCTACAATGAGCAGTTCTTC CASSPRGRAAAYNEQFF
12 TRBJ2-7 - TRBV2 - TGTGCCAGCGGGAGCGAGCCCTACGAGCAGTACTTC CASGSEPYEQYF